The 19 T cell receptor beta chains below were found in one sample sequenced in a study of blood T cell repertoires in COVID-19. The protocol was immunoSEQ multiplex PCR, while the TCRdb copy is restricted to in-frame clones and leaves out a portion. The table records some 300,000 clones, 90% of them present only once. The sample comprised peripheral blood. The receptors shown here come from a woman between 40 and 55 years old with COVID-19, enrolled during active disease.

The chain links TRBV4-3 to TRBJ1-2, with D possibly TRBD1 on 5 matching bases. This CDR3 region has 15 residues. The V and J ends lost 5 bases and 2 bases respectively, with 15 bases between them. The V gene's germline CDR1 is LGHNA and CDR2 YSLEER. The CDR3 region is CASSSGASKNYGYTF. The CDR3 DNA reads TGCGCCAGCAGCAGCGGGGCCTCCAAAAACTATGGCTACACCTTC.

This clone was seen more than once but under ten times. This chain links TRBV7-2 with TRBJ1-1; D is uncertain. This CDR3 spans 13 amino acids. V was cut by 4 bases and J by 1 base, with 7 bases left in between. Germline V gene data show CDR1 as SGHTA and CDR2 as FQGNSA. This CDR3 is CASSSQPNTEAFF. CDR3 coding DNA: TGTGCCAGCAGCTCACAGCCGAACACTGAAGCTTTCTTT.

The rearrangement joins TRBV9 to TRBJ1-3, with unresolved D. V shed 3 bases and J shed 2 bases, with 6 bases lying between them. The V gene's germline CDR1 is SGDLS and CDR2 YYNGEE. The CDR3 is 13 residues long. In nucleotides, the CDR3 is TGTGCCAGCAGCGGGCAAGCTGGAAACACCATATATTTT. Protein product: CASSGQAGNTIYF.

The V gene is TRBV18, the J gene TRBJ1-3; a weak D match, TRBD1 (5 bases). Germline CDR1 and CDR2: KGHSH and LQKENI. With 1 base removed from V and 2 bases from J, the gap between germline ends came to 15 bases. The CDR3 totals 17 residues. CDR3 DNA: TGTGCCAGCTCACCACGTAAGGGGCGGGATCCTGGAAACACCATATATTTT. It translates to CASSPRKGRDPGNTIYF.

The chain uses TRBV5-1 and TRBJ2-7; 8 nucleotides match TRBD1. This CDR3 has 14 residues. The V and J ends lost 0 bases and 2 bases, in that order; junction bases with no gene match: 1. The germline gives CDR1 SGHRS, CDR2 YFSETQ. DNA for the CDR3: TGCGCCAGCAGCTTGGTGACAGGGGCCTACGAGCAGTACTTC. It codes for CASSLVTGAYEQYF.

The chain couples TRBV2 to TRBJ1-1; 7 bases fit TRBD1. The CDR3 loop spans 13 amino acids. The ends lost 8 bases at V and 4 bases at J; junction bases unmatched: 7. The germline V gene encodes CDR1 SNHLY and CDR2 FYNNEI. The CDR3 loop reads CASFTQGGTEAFF. CDR3 DNA sequence: TGTGCCAGCTTTACCCAGGGGGGCACTGAAGCTTTCTTT.

The rearrangement uses TRBV10-3 and TRBJ2-7, with D possibly TRBD1 on 6 matching bases. V lost 10 bases and J 3 bases, leaving 25 bases between the germline ends. Germline V gives CDR1 ENHRY, CDR2 SYGVKD. CDR3 length: 16 amino acids. In nucleotides, the CDR3 is TGTGCCACAAAGGCTGCCATGGACAGACTGATCTACGAGCAGTACTTC. It yields the protein CATKAAMDRLIYEQYF.

Notes on this clone: Other DNA sequences from this sample encode an identical CDR3 as well. The genes are TRBV27 and TRBJ1-1, with D possibly TRBD1 on 6 matching bases. V lost 0 bases and J lost 4, with 6 bases in between. Germline V gives CDR1 MNHEY, CDR2 SMNVEV (reference sequence). The CDR3 consists of 13 residues. In nucleotides, the CDR3 is TGTGCCAGCAGTTTATCGACAGGCACTGAAGCTTTCTTT. This translates into CASSLSTGTEAFF.

Worth noting for this clone: Its ends do not fully match the called genes, so a read error is possible. This chain uses TRBV6-5 with TRBJ1-3; 7 bases line up with TRBD1. The CDR3 is made up of 14 amino acids. The V gene's germline CDR1 is MNHEY and CDR2 SVGAGI. The CDR3 coding sequence is TGTGCCAGCCAGGCCGGGACAGAGGGAACCACCATATATTTT. Translated, it gives CASQAGTEGTTIYF.

This rearrangement joins TRBV6-5 to TRBJ1-2; 11 nucleotides match TRBD1. The CDR3 loop spans 15 amino acids. V gave up 8 bases and J gave up 2 bases; unmatched junction bases: 7. CDR1 MNHEY and CDR2 SVGAGI come from the germline V gene. The CDR3 region has the DNA TGTGCCAGCCGGCCGGGGACAGGGGGGAACTATGGCTACACCTTC. This gives the protein CASRPGTGGNYGYTF.

V and J are TRBV2 and TRBJ1-6; no firm D call. From germline, CDR1 is SNHLY and CDR2 FYNNEI. The CDR3 loop spans 14 amino acids. The V gene lost 4 bases and the J gene lost 13 bases, with 17 bases spanning the gap. For the CDR3, the DNA is TGTGCCAGCAGTGCGATAGATAATTCAGCGCCCCTCCACTTT. Its protein product is CASSAIDNSAPLHF. The whole variable domain, remainder taken from reference TRBV2 and TRBJ1-6, is EPEVTQTPSHQVTQMGQEVILRCVPISNHLYFYWYRQILGQKVEFLVSFYNNEISEKSEIFDDQFSVERPDGSNFTLKIRSTKLEDSAMYFCASSAIDNSAPLHFGNGTRLTVT.

The chain carries TRBV5-1 and TRBJ1-1, with D maybe TRBD1 (5 bases). CDR3 length: 17 amino acids. Trimming removed 3 bases from V and 2 bases from J, with 20 bases in between. Per the germline V gene, CDR1 is SGHRS and CDR2 is YFSETQ. The CDR3 spells CASSSYIRVGRNTEAFF. The CDR3 coding sequence is TGCGCCAGCAGCTCGTACATCAGGGTAGGTCGAAACACTGAAGCTTTCTTT.

The gene calls are TRBV6-6 and TRBJ2-4; D may be TRBD1 (5 bases). The CDR3 runs 15 residues. V lost 5 bases to trimming and J lost 0 bases, with 11 bases between them. The germline V gene encodes CDR1 MNHNY and CDR2 SVGAGI (reference sequence). The CDR3 sequence: CASSGASGAKNIQYF. CDR3 in DNA: TGTGCCAGCAGTGGGGCCTCGGGAGCCAAAAACATTCAGTACTTC.

V and J are TRBV27 and TRBJ1-5, with D possibly TRBD1 on 6 matching bases. The germline gives CDR1 MNHEY, CDR2 SMNVEV (reference sequence). The CDR3 sequence is 14 residues long. V gave up 3 bases and J gave up 3 bases, with 9 bases separating them. The CDR3, as DNA: TGTGCCAGCAGTTTGGACAGCCCCAATCAGCCCCAGCATTTT. Translated: CASSLDSPNQPQHF.

V usage is TRBV19 and J usage is TRBJ2-5; 10 bases match TRBD2. The CDR3 totals 18 residues. The junction had 13 bases not matched to a gene; V was cut back by 3 bases and J by 3 bases. From germline, CDR1 is LNHDA and CDR2 SQIVND (reference sequence). The CDR3 spells CASSIGSGGAGIKETQYF. CDR3 DNA: TGTGCCAGTAGTATCGGGAGCGGGGGGGCCGGAATCAAAGAGACCCAGTACTTC.

J is TRBJ1-5 and V is TRBV27, with D maybe TRBD1 (5 bases). CDR1 is MNHEY, CDR2 SMNVEV, per germline (reference sequence). V was cut by 3 bases and J by 0 bases, with 12 bases left in between. This CDR3 is built from 16 residues. In DNA, the CDR3 is TGTGCCAGCAGTTTGAAAGGGGTTTATAGCAATCAGCCCCAGCATTTT. It translates to CASSLKGVYSNQPQHF.

J is TRBJ2-1 and V is TRBV27, with a possible D match to TRBD2 (6 bases). The CDR3 has 13 residues. Germline lookup yields CDR1 MNHEY and CDR2 SMNVEV (reference sequence). Trimming left V 4 bases short and J 5 bases short, with 9 bases between. CDR3 DNA: TGTGCCAGCAGTTCGGGACTCCACAATGAGCAGTTCTTC. Translating gives CASSSGLHNEQFF.

In DNA form, the CDR3 reads TGTGCCAGCAGTGAAGTCGGGGGGCGAAATGAGCAGTTCTTC. Translation gives CASSEVGGRNEQFF. The chain uses TRBV6-1 and TRBJ2-1; D may be TRBD2 (7 bases). V dropped 1 base and J dropped 7 bases, with 11 bases sitting between them. Germline V gene data show CDR1 as MNHNS and CDR2 as SASEGT. CDR3 length: 14 residues.

CDR3 in DNA: TGTGCCATCAGTGTAGGGAGACAGGGGGCAACTAATGAAAAACTGTTTTTT. This encodes CAISVGRQGATNEKLFF. J is TRBJ1-4 and V is TRBV10-3; 9 bases match TRBD1. The CDR3 extends over 17 amino acids. V shed 4 bases, J shed 0 bases, and the junction held 6 bases outside the gene matches. Germline V lookup: CDR1 ENHRY, CDR2 SYGVKD.